This T cell receptor (beta chain) appears in the sequencing data of a study of Ad26.COV2.S vaccination and SARS-CoV-2 variants. Study summary: The authors gave Ad26.COV2.S intramuscularly, either once or twice 56 days apart. Study results and caveats: Recipients given vaccine exceeded placebo recipients in spike-specific TCR breadth.

The CDR3 sequence is 18 residues long. Germline assignment: CDR1 PRHDT and CDR2 FYEKMQ (reference sequence). Trimming cost V 5 bases and J 2 bases; bases outside gene matches: 15. The method was immunoSEQ multiplex PCR; TCRdb's version includes in-frame clones alone and lacks a portion of them. The sample contains approximately 300,000 clones, just under 85% of which appear only once. This clone was counted at least ten times. What it recognizes is unknown. Specified treatment: some 19 received Ad26.COV2.S at low or high dose, single or two shots; several received placebo; per-sample allocation not given. Day 63 after the first injection of vaccine or placebo was the sampling time. It was Wuhan-strain SARS-CoV-2 spike that the Ad26 vaccine vector expressed.

The TCR originated in a person aged 18-60 years who received the Ad26.COV2.S COVID-19 vaccine or a placebo. This sequence joins TRBV13 and TRBJ2-5, with 9 bases that match TRBD1. The sequencing here drew on peripheral blood, taken in a trial of Ad26.COV2.S vaccine versus placebo. Here the CDR3 reads CASSGRSNEDRGQETQYF. CDR3 coding DNA: TGTGCCAGCAGCGGCCGATCTAACGAGGACAGGGGACAAGAGACCCAGTACTTC.